The 11 T cell receptor beta chains presented below share a single source sample, sequenced in a study of a mutant IDH1 vaccine in newly diagnosed glioma. Sequenced by immunoSEQ multiplex PCR; TCRdb stores in-frame clones only, minus some. The table includes about 59,000 clones, roughly four fifths detected once. Time point noted: week 47, end of study. A 20-mer mutant IDH1 peptide at 300 ug was injected subcutaneously with topical imiquimod. Their antigens remain unidentified. The sample consisted of PBMCs, taken from a glioma patient whose treatment included an IDH1 peptide vaccine. The receptors here all came from a young man with glioma.

There are a few counts of this clone. A read error may account for a junction end that differs from germline. The rearrangement joins TRBV6-1 to TRBJ1-1, with a tentative D call TRBD1 (5 bases). The CDR3 consists of 14 residues. The germline V gene encodes CDR1 MNHNS and CDR2 SASEGT. The CDR3 protein is CASSEAYVAGPARF. CDR3 in DNA: TGTGCCAGCAGTGAGGCATACGTTGCGGGGCCCGCGAGGTTT.

This rearrangement joins TRBV11-3 to TRBJ2-3; possibly TRBD1 or TRBD2 for D (5 bases each). Trimming stripped 5 bases from V and 6 bases from J, with 15 bases between. This CDR3 region has 14 residues. CDR1 is SGHNT, CDR2 YENEEA, per germline. As DNA, the CDR3 is TGTGCCAGCAGCCCTCGTGGGGGAGTGGATACGCAGTATTTT. It encodes CASSPRGGVDTQYF.

The chain has TRBV5-1 and TRBJ1-6, with D perhaps TRBD1 (6 bases). The V gene lost 4 bases and the J gene lost 7 bases, with 12 bases spanning the gap. The CDR3 has 14 residues. Germline lookup yields CDR1 SGHRS and CDR2 YFSETQ. In DNA, the CDR3 is TGCGCCAGCAGCACCCGGGACAAGAATTCACCCCTCCACTTT. Protein: CASSTRDKNSPLHF.

V and J are TRBV15 and TRBJ1-1; TRBD1 is a possible D gene (6 bases). Looked up from germline, CDR1 is LNHNV and CDR2 is YYDKDF (reference sequence). The ends were cut back, 2 bases at V and 1 base at J, with 14 bases in the middle. The CDR3 is made up of 16 amino acids. The CDR3 spells CATSRKAGAGNTEAFF. DNA of the CDR3: TGTGCCACCAGCAGAAAAGCAGGGGCTGGGAACACTGAAGCTTTCTTT. Based on the CDR3 plus reference TRBV15 and TRBJ1-1, the full variable domain is DAMVIQNPRYQVTQFGKPVTLSCSQTLNHNVMYWYQQKSSQAPKLLFHYYDKDFNNEADTPDNFQSRRPNTSFCFLDIRSPGLGDTAMYLCATSRKAGAGNTEAFFGQGTRLTVV.

V gene TRBV7-9 combines with J gene TRBJ1-4, with D possibly matching TRBD1 (5 bases). Trimming cost V 1 base and J 3 bases, with 9 bases left between them. The CDR3 runs 15 residues. Germline CDR1 reads SEHNR; CDR2 reads FQNEAQ (reference sequence). CDR3 loop: CASSLGGVANEKLFF. The CDR3 nucleotides are TGTGCCAGCAGCTTAGGAGGGGTAGCTAATGAAAAACTGTTTTTT.

The chain is built from TRBV5-1 and TRBJ1-5, with D possibly TRBD1 on 5 matching bases. There are 14 residues in the CDR3. V shed 0 bases and J shed 4 bases, with 8 bases lying between them. Germline V gene sequence: CDR1 SGHRS, CDR2 YFSETQ. The CDR3 nucleotides read TGCGCCAGCAGCTTGGGGGACCCGAATCAGCCCCAGCATTTT. Amino acid sequence: CASSLGDPNQPQHF.

The rearrangement links TRBV6-5 to TRBJ2-5; D unresolved. With the DNA end fitting TRBJ2-7 better, the J assignment may be wrong. The CDR3 is 15 amino acids. CDR1 and CDR2 from the germline V gene are MNHEY and SVGAGI. The DNA of the CDR3 is TGTGCCAGCAGTGTCCGACCCCGTAGCTCCTACGAGCAGTACTTC. Residues: CASSVRPRSSYEQYF.

The rearrangement joins TRBV30 to TRBJ1-3; D possibly corresponds to TRBD1 (5 bases). This CDR3 has 14 amino acids. Per the germline V gene, CDR1 is GTSNPN and CDR2 is SVGIG (reference sequence). V shed 5 bases and J shed 4 bases, with 15 bases lying between them. CDR3 coding DNA: TGTGCCTGGGGACGGGGAGGGGACGGAAACACCATATATTTT. This codes for CAWGRGGDGNTIYF.

The genes are TRBV2 and TRBJ1-2; tentative D call: TRBD1 (5 bases). Per the germline V gene, CDR1 is SNHLY and CDR2 is FYNNEI. This CDR3 region has 12 residues. The V gene lost 7 bases and the J gene lost 8 bases, with 14 bases spanning the gap. CDR3 bases: TGTGCCAGCACCAGTAGGGGAGTAGGCTACACCTTC. This translates into CASTSRGVGYTF.

This clone was picked up a small number of times. The rearrangement uses TRBV7-9 and TRBJ1-5; the D gene is possibly TRBD1 (5 bases). The V gene's germline CDR1 is SEHNR and CDR2 FQNEAQ (reference sequence). The CDR3 runs to 14 residues. The ends were cut back, 5 bases at V and 7 bases at J, with 15 bases in the middle. The CDR3 DNA is TGTGCCAGCAGCCCTACGGAGACAGTCCAGCCCCAGCATTTT. Amino acids: CASSPTETVQPQHF.

The CDR3 sequence is CASSQDGLAEFF. The CDR3 coding sequence is TGTGCCAGCAGCCAAGACGGACTAGCGGAGTTCTTC. This rearrangement joins TRBV14 to TRBJ2-1; 10 nucleotides match TRBD2. This CDR3 contains 12 residues. Germline trimming cut 0 bases from V and 14 bases from J; bases unmatched to any gene: 1. Germline CDR1 reads SGHDN; CDR2 reads FVKESK.